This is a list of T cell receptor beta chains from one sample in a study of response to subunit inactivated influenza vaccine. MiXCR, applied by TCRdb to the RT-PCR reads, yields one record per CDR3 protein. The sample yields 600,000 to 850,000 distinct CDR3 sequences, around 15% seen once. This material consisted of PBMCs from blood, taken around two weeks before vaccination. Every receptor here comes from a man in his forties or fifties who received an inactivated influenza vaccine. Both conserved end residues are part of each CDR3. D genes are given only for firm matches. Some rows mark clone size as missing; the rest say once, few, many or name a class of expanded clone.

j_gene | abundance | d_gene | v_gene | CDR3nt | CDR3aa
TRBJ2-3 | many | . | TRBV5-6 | TGTGCCAGCAGCCCAGGGGATAGAGATACGCAGTATTTT | CASSPGDRDTQYF
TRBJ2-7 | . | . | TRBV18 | TGTGCCAGCCGCGACAGGCGCTCCTACGAGCAGTACTTC | CASRDRRSYEQYF
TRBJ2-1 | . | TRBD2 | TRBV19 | TGTGCCAGTAGTATCAGCGGGAGGATGGGTGAGCAGTTCTTC | CASSISGRMGEQFF
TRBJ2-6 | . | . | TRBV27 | TGTGCCAGCAGTTTTGATACTGCTGGGGCCAACGTCCTGACTTTC | CASSFDTAGANVLTF
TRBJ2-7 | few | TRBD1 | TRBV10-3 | TGTGCCATCAGTGAGTCCCGGACAGGGGGCCACGAGCAGTACTTC | CAISESRTGGHEQYF
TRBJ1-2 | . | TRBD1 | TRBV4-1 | TGCGCCAGCAGCCAAGATCCCCAGGGGGCGGATGGCTACACCTTC | CASSQDPQGADGYTF
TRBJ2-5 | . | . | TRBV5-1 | TGCGCCAGCAGCTTGGACCCCCGGGCCCAGTACTTC | CASSLDPRAQYF
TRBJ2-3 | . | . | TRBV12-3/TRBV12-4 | TGTGCCAGCGCCACCACAGATACGCAGTATTTT | CASATTDTQYF
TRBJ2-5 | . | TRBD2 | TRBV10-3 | TGTGCCATCAGTGTGGCAGCGGGAGTGGAGACCCAGTACTTC | CAISVAAGVETQYF
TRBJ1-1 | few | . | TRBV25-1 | TGTGCCAGCAGTGAAAGTAGCAGCATGAACACTGAAGCTTTCTTT | CASSESSSMNTEAFF
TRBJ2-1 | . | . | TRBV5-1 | TGCGCCAGCAGCTTTGCCAAGCGGAGCAACAATGAGCAGTTCTTC | CASSFAKRSNNEQFF
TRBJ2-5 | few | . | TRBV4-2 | TGTGCCAGCAGCCAAGAGGTCGGCAGGCTAGAGACCCAGTACTTC | CASSQEVGRLETQYF
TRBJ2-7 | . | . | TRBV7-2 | TGTGCCAGCAGCTTAGCACTAGAACGCTACGAGCAGTACTTC | CASSLALERYEQYF
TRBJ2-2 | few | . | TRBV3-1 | TGTGCCAGCAGCTCGACTGGGTTGGACGGGGAGCTGTTTTTT | CASSSTGLDGELFF
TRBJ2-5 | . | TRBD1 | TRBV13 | TGTGCCAGCAGCTCCGGGACAGGGGAAGGAGAGACCCAGTACTTC | CASSSGTGEGETQYF
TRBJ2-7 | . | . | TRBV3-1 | TGTGCCAGCAGCCAAGTCCAGGGAGGCGCCTACGAGCAGTACTTC | CASSQVQGGAYEQYF
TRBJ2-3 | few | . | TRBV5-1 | TGCGCCAGCAGCTTGGTAAAGCCTAGCACAGATACGCAGTATTTT | CASSLVKPSTDTQYF
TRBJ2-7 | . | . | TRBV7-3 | TGTGCCAGCAGCCCCCTCGGTGACTCCTACGAGCAGTACTTC | CASSPLGDSYEQYF
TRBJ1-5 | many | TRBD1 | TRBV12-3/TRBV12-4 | TGTGCCAGCAGTGCAGCTGGGACAGGCAATCAGCCCCAGCATTTT | CASSAAGTGNQPQHF
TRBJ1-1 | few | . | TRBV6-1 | TGTGCCAGCAGTGGATGGACGGGGAACACTGAAGCTTTCTTT | CASSGWTGNTEAFF
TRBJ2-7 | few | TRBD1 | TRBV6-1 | TGTGCCAGTGGAGGAGGACAGGGCCCGTCCTACGAGCAGTACTTC | CASGGGQGPSYEQYF
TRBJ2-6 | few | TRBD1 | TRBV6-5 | TGTGCCAGCAGTTTGGGACAGGGTCTTGGTGGGGCCAACGTCCTGACTTTC | CASSLGQGLGGANVLTF
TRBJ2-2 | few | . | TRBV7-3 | TGTGCCAGCAGCCCCTCGCCCACCGGGGAGCTGTTTTTT | CASSPSPTGELFF
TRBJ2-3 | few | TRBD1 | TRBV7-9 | TGTGCCAGCAGACCAACAGGGGGTGGCACAGATACGCAGTATTTT | CASRPTGGGTDTQYF
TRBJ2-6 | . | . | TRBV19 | TGTGCCAGTAGTATAGAGGCCTCTGGGGCCAACGTCCTGACTTTC | CASSIEASGANVLTF
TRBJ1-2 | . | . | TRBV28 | TGTGCCAGCAGTTTAGTCGACTATGGCTACACCTTC | CASSLVDYGYTF